Following are 5 T cell receptor beta chains from one sample sequenced in a study of cytomegalovirus exposure and HLA in healthy donors. The study ran its PCR with 60 Vbeta and 13 Jbeta primers. Some clones are missing from TCRdb's copy, which holds only in-frame ones; the method was immunoSEQ multiplex PCR. The sample yields approximately 90,000 clones, 76% seen once. Sequencing used PBMCs. These receptors came from a man in his forties in good health and CMV-seronegative.

The chain uses TRBV16 and TRBJ1-2, with D perhaps TRBD1 (5 bases). This CDR3 contains 15 residues. The germline CDR1 and CDR2 sequences are KGHSY and FQNENV. V shed 1 base and J shed 2 bases, with 11 bases lying between them. CDR3 nucleotide sequence: TGTGCCAGCAGCCAATACGGGGGACCAAACTATGGCTACACCTTC. This codes for CASSQYGGPNYGYTF.

The chain is built from TRBV27 and TRBJ1-1; D is ambiguous. CDR1 is MNHEY and CDR2 is SMNVEV in the germline V gene (reference sequence). The CDR3 is 13 residues long. The V and J ends lost 6 bases and 1 base respectively, with 9 bases between them. CDR3 coding DNA: TGTGCCAGCAGCTATAGAAGGAACACTGAAGCTTTCTTT. Translating gives CASSYRRNTEAFF.

This rearrangement joins TRBV28 to TRBJ1-5; 7 nucleotides agree with TRBD1. The CDR3 has 15 residues. Germline lookup yields CDR1 MDHEN and CDR2 SYDVKM. The junction had 5 bases not matched to a gene; V was cut back by 6 bases and J by 0 bases. The CDR3 DNA follows: TGTGCCAGCAGGCCAGGGGGTTATAGCAATCAGCCCCAGCATTTT. As protein: CASRPGGYSNQPQHF.

The chain carries TRBV7-6 and TRBJ2-7, with 13 bases identical to TRBD2. Germline CDR1 reads SGHVS; CDR2 reads FNYEAQ. Trimming cost V 4 bases and J 0 bases; bases outside gene matches: 3. The CDR3 is 16 residues long. The CDR3 region is CASSSRLAGGSYEQYF. CDR3 sequence (DNA): TGTGCCAGCAGCTCCCGACTAGCGGGGGGCTCCTACGAGCAGTACTTC.

CDR3 in DNA: TGCGCCAGCAGCCCAAGGGGGTTTAATGAAAAACTGTTTTTT. It translates to CASSPRGFNEKLFF. The chain employs TRBV5-1 and TRBJ1-4, with a tentative D call TRBD1 (6 bases). CDR1 and CDR2 (germline): SGHRS, YFSETQ. This CDR3 is 14 amino acids long. Trimming took 4 bases from V and 4 from J, leaving 11 bases between them.